A selection of T cell receptor beta chains follows, all from one sample in a study of T cells after yellow fever vaccination. TCRdb reanalysed the 5' RACE reads using MiXCR and keeps one entry per CDR3 protein. The sample carries 510,000 or so distinct CDR3 sequences, 15% to 20% recorded once. Sequencing was performed on PBMCs, taken 15 days after the yellow fever booster vaccination. These receptors were obtained from a man aged 30 to 45 who received the YFV17D yellow fever vaccine. Both conserved end residues are part of each CDR3. A D gene is named only where the DNA matches it firmly. Some rows mark clone size as missing; the rest say once, few, many or name a class of expanded clone.

v_gene	j_gene	d_gene	abundance	CDR3aa	CDR3nt
TRBV6-2/TRBV6-3	TRBJ2-4	TRBD1	-	CASSYPMARGNIQYF	TGTGCCAGCAGTTACCCCATGGCCAGGGGGAACATTCAGTACTTC
TRBV9	TRBJ2-2	TRBD2	few	CASSEGPSGSAGELFF	TGTGCCAGCAGCGAGGGACCTAGCGGGAGTGCCGGGGAGCTGTTTTTT
TRBV20-1	TRBJ2-7	-	-	CSARSDYEQYF	TGCAGTGCTAGATCAGATTACGAGCAGTACTTC
TRBV7-2	TRBJ2-1	-	-	CASSATQNEQFF	TGTGCCAGCAGCGCGACACAAAATGAGCAGTTCTTC
TRBV5-1	TRBJ2-2	-	-	CASSLTSMEELFF	TGCGCCAGCAGCTTGACTAGCATGGAGGAGCTGTTTTTT
TRBV7-9	TRBJ2-7	-	-	CASSLVSPYEQYF	TGTGCCAGCAGCCTGGTGAGCCCCTACGAGCAGTACTTC
TRBV28	TRBJ2-7	-	few	CASSRLGGNDEQYF	TGTGCCAGCAGTCGGCTCGGGGGCAACGACGAGCAGTACTTC
TRBV20-1	TRBJ2-7	TRBD2	few	CSARASGRSEQYF	TGCAGTGCTAGAGCAAGCGGGAGGAGCGAGCAGTACTTC
TRBV28	TRBJ2-5	-	-	CASSLLGVTEETQYF	TGTGCCAGCAGTTTATTGGGGGTGACCGAAGAGACCCAGTACTTC
TRBV28	TRBJ1-5	-	-	CASRGERPQHF	TGTGCCAGCAGGGGGGAAAGGCCCCAGCATTTT
TRBV15	TRBJ2-5	TRBD2	-	CATSRDGDSGRYQETQYF	TGTGCCACCAGCAGAGATGGTGATAGCGGGAGATATCAAGAGACCCAGTACTTC
TRBV5-6	TRBJ2-1	-	few	CASSLRSGQFF	TGTGCCAGCAGCTTGCGATCGGGACAGTTCTTC
TRBV5-1	TRBJ2-1	-	-	CASSLWAMSGTSSYNEQFF	TGCGCCAGCAGCCTCTGGGCGATGAGCGGGACAAGCTCCTACAATGAGCAGTTCTTC
TRBV2	TRBJ2-1	-	-	CASTGTRQFF	TGTGCCAGCACCGGGACGAGGCAGTTCTTC
TRBV28	TRBJ2-7	-	few	CASSLRQNYEQYF	TGTGCCAGCAGTTTAAGACAGAACTACGAGCAGTACTTC
TRBV11-3	TRBJ2-3	-	-	CASSFRGAATQYF	TGTGCCAGCAGCTTCCGCGGGGCAGCCACGCAGTATTTT
TRBV5-5	TRBJ2-7	-	-	CASSLEMTYDEQYF	TGTGCCAGCAGCTTGGAAATGACCTACGACGAGCAGTACTTC
TRBV5-1	TRBJ2-1	TRBD2	few	CASSPLAGEGNEQFF	TGCGCCAGCAGCCCTCTAGCGGGGGAAGGTAATGAGCAGTTCTTC
TRBV20-1	TRBJ2-3	-	-	CSARDERITDTQYF	TGCAGTGCTAGAGATGAGCGAATCACAGATACGCAGTATTTT
TRBV18	TRBJ2-1	-	-	CASSPITGSNEQFF	TGTGCCAGCTCACCTATAACAGGGTCCAATGAGCAGTTCTTC
TRBV3-1	TRBJ2-7	-	-	CASRLRTGRGEQYF	TGTGCCAGCAGGCTTAGAACCGGGCGTGGCGAGCAGTACTTC
TRBV4-3	TRBJ2-2	-	-	CASSQEVVVSGELFF	TGCGCCAGCAGCCAAGAAGTGGTAGTATCCGGGGAGCTGTTTTTT
TRBV20-1	TRBJ1-1	-	-	CSASVGTSNTEAFF	TGCAGTGCTAGTGTGGGGACTTCGAACACTGAAGCTTTCTTT
TRBV20-1	TRBJ1-2	-	few	CSAMKGGGYTF	TGCAGTGCTATGAAGGGAGGAGGCTACACCTTC
TRBV10-1	TRBJ2-2	-	few	CASSFGPTNTGELFF	TGCGCCAGCAGTTTCGGACCGACGAACACCGGGGAGCTGTTTTTT
TRBV6-1	TRBJ2-7	TRBD1	-	CASSERTMRQGARYEQYF	TGTGCCAGCAGTGAAAGAACGATGCGGCAGGGGGCTCGTTACGAGCAGTACTTC
TRBV29-1	TRBJ2-1	-	-	CSGSAGGGGNEQFF	TGCAGCGGGTCAGCAGGGGGAGGTGGCAATGAGCAGTTCTTC
TRBV3-1	TRBJ1-6	-	few	CASSQGQRNSPLHF	TGTGCCAGCAGCCAAGGACAGCGAAATTCACCCCTCCACTTT
TRBV6-2/TRBV6-3	TRBJ1-1	-	few	CASTEPLKLEAFF	TGTGCCAGCACCGAACCACTTAAGCTAGAAGCTTTCTTT
TRBV11-3	TRBJ2-1	TRBD2	-	CASSLEGSGSLNEQFF	TGTGCCAGCAGCTTAGAAGGAAGCGGGAGTCTGAATGAGCAGTTCTTC
TRBV28	TRBJ1-6	-	many	CASRPSANSPLHF	TGTGCCAGCAGACCGAGCGCGAATTCACCCCTCCACTTT
TRBV6-5	TRBJ1-1	-	-	CASSYSTTRNTEAFF	TGTGCCAGCAGTTACTCGACTACGAGGAACACTGAAGCTTTCTTT
TRBV10-3	TRBJ2-7	-	few	CAIPPGYEQYF	TGTGCCATCCCTCCCGGTTACGAGCAGTACTTC
TRBV7-2	TRBJ2-1	-	-	CASSLVGDLGNEQFF	TGTGCCAGCAGCTTAGTAGGGGACCTTGGGAATGAGCAGTTCTTC
TRBV10-3	TRBJ2-5	TRBD2	-	CAISESRGKETQYF	TGTGCCATCAGTGAGTCGCGGGGGAAAGAGACCCAGTACTTC
TRBV6-5	TRBJ2-7	-	-	CASSYSERRSGAYEQYF	TGTGCCAGCAGTTACTCTGAGCGCCGGAGTGGGGCATACGAGCAGTACTTC
TRBV9	TRBJ2-7	-	-	CASSPGAGMGEQYF	TGTGCCAGCAGCCCCGGGGCAGGGATGGGCGAGCAGTACTTC
TRBV27	TRBJ2-5	TRBD2	few	CASSLSPPLAGGSGTQYF	TGTGCCAGCAGTTTATCCCCCCCCCTAGCGGGAGGGTCAGGGACCCAGTACTTC
TRBV20-1	TRBJ2-7	-	few	CSAGRTAPYEQYF	TGCAGTGCTGGAAGGACAGCCCCCTACGAGCAGTACTTC
TRBV28	TRBJ2-3	-	few	CASSRTDSSTDTQYF	TGTGCCAGCAGTCGGACGGACTCTAGCACAGATACGCAGTATTTT
TRBV20-1	TRBJ1-4	TRBD1	-	CSANGQGPAKLFF	TGCAGTGCTAACGGACAGGGACCTGCAAAACTGTTTTTT
TRBV4-3	TRBJ2-1	TRBD1	few	CASSQVGRGLYNEQFF	TGCGCCAGCAGCCAAGTCGGCAGGGGGCTCTACAATGAGCAGTTCTTC
TRBV20-1	TRBJ2-2	-	few	CSAIRDFNTGELFF	TGCAGTGCTATCCGGGACTTCAACACCGGGGAGCTGTTTTTT
TRBV7-2	TRBJ2-3	-	-	CASSLIAGKGDTQYF	TGTGCCAGCAGCTTAATAGCAGGGAAAGGAGATACGCAGTATTTT
TRBV15	TRBJ2-5	-	-	CATSVTRETQYF	TGTGCCACCAGCGTAACTCGAGAGACCCAGTACTTC
TRBV6-5	TRBJ2-7	-	-	CASSSPRHLGPSSPYEQYF	TGTGCCAGCAGTTCCCCTCGCCACCTAGGACCCAGCAGCCCCTACGAGCAGTACTTC
TRBV29-1	TRBJ2-5	-	few	CSARDQLQGTQYF	TGCAGCGCCCGGGACCAACTCCAAGGGACCCAGTACTTC